The T cell receptor (beta chain) under discussion was sequenced for a study of beta chain features in type 1 diabetes. Findings and limits, study-wide: Since sequencing was performed on cDNA, cells with high TCR expression could be over-represented. When VDJ junctions were examined, type 1 diabetes patients showed fewer insertions and more deletions. Moderate but significant shortening of TCRB CDR3s was recorded in all four CD4+ subsets from Type 1 diabetes patients.

Note on this clone: Its antigen is undetermined.

The CDR3 is 13 residues long. The V and J ends lost 5 bases and 9 bases respectively, with 14 bases between them. Germline V gene lookup returns CDR1 SGHTA and CDR2 FQGNSA. Of the isolated RNA, all was reverse transcribed, and so the sequenced material was expressed TCRB transcripts. Repertoires were generated with immunoSEQ multiplex PCR, while TCRdb's copy carries only in-frame clones and drops some. Altogether hundreds of thousands of clones are present, roughly 17% being singletons, with the ten largest covering about 0.02%. Source material: naive CD4+ T cells from blood. The chain uses TRBV7-2 and TRBJ2-1; tentatively, D is TRBD2 (6 bases). The sequence came from a woman aged 18-35 years in good health. The DNA for the CDR3 is TGTGCCAGCAGCCTCCAGCGGGTGAGTGAGCAGTTCTTC. It codes for CASSLQRVSEQFF.